This is a list of T cell receptor beta chains from one sample in a study of blood T cell repertoires in COVID-19. Method: immunoSEQ multiplex PCR; TCRdb's copy keeps in-frame clones and lacks some. This table holds about 330,000 clones, 70% to 90% found once. Sequenced sample: PBMCs or T cells enriched from blood (not recorded which). Receptors originate from a woman aged 25 to 45 who had recovered from COVID-19. CDR3s include the opening cysteine and the closing phenylalanine or tryptophan. The D gene is left open where the match is weak. The size field is filled for only some rows; it gives once, few, many or a size class.

CDR3 DNA	CDR3 protein	V gene	clone size	J gene	D gene
TGTGCCAGCTCACCACAATTCGTAGGGGCTGGGGCCAACGTCCTGACTTTC	CASSPQFVGAGANVLTF	TRBV18	NA	TRBJ2-6	NA
TGTGCCAGCAGCTTGGTGGTCCTTGACAACTCAGCTTTCTTT	CASSLVVLDNSAFF	TRBV5-6	NA	TRBJ1-1	NA
TGTGCCAGCAGCCAAGCCGCAGGGGGACGTTATGGCTACACCTTC	CASSQAAGGRYGYTF	TRBV3-1/TRBV3-2	NA	TRBJ1-2	TRBD1
TGTGCCAGCAGCAAGGGGGCGCTCGGGGCCAACGTCCTGACTTTC	CASSKGALGANVLTF	TRBV7-3	NA	TRBJ2-6	TRBD1
TGTGCCAGCAGCTTAGCCAGGGGTGCGCAGTATTTT	CASSLARGAQYF	TRBV7-8	NA	TRBJ2-3	NA
TGCGCCAGCAGCTTGGGCAGGGAGGCTGAAGCTTTCTTT	CASSLGREAEAFF	TRBV5-1	NA	TRBJ1-1	NA
TGTGCCAGCAGGGGGACAGGGGGTCAGCCCCAGCATTTT	CASRGTGGQPQHF	TRBV6-5	NA	TRBJ1-5	TRBD1
TGTGCCATCAGCGCTGAGAGGGAGCAGTTCTTC	CAISAEREQFF	TRBV10-3	NA	TRBJ2-1	NA
TGTGCCAGCAGTTCACTTGATGCCCGGGAGCTGTTTTTT	CASSSLDARELFF	TRBV27	NA	TRBJ2-2	NA
TGTGCCAGCAGAAAAGGGAGGGGTCAAGAGACCCAGTACTTC	CASRKGRGQETQYF	TRBV7-8	NA	TRBJ2-5	TRBD2
TGTGCCAGCAGCCCTGGCAGGGGCCTCGGCTACACCTTC	CASSPGRGLGYTF	TRBV5-8	NA	TRBJ1-2	NA
TGCGCCAGCAGCTTGGCAGGGGACTATGGCTACACCTTC	CASSLAGDYGYTF	TRBV5-1	NA	TRBJ1-2	NA
TGTGCCAGCAGCACTCCCGTATGGGGCCCTGACTCCTACGAGCAGTACTTC	CASSTPVWGPDSYEQYF	TRBV9	NA	TRBJ2-7	NA
TGTGCCTGGAGTGTACTTGGGGCAGGGGACACTGAAGCTTTCTTT	CAWSVLGAGDTEAFF	TRBV30	few	TRBJ1-1	NA
TGTGCCAGCCGACCTAGGGGGGACAGTCACACTGAAGCTTTCTTT	CASRPRGDSHTEAFF	TRBV6-5	NA	TRBJ1-1	TRBD1
TGCGCCAGCAGCCAAGACCCCAGGGTCGCGGCTTTCTTT	CASSQDPRVAAFF	TRBV4-1	NA	TRBJ1-1	NA
TGTGCCAGCATCTACCGGCCGGGGGCGGGGGCCACCGGGGAGCTGTTTTTT	CASIYRPGAGATGELFF	TRBV7-2	NA	TRBJ2-2	NA
TGCAGTGCTAGTGAATCCGGGACAAGTGATGAAAAACTGTTTTTT	CSASESGTSDEKLFF	TRBV20-1	NA	TRBJ1-4	NA
TGTGCCAGTAAGGAACAGGCGGTCTATGGCTACACCTTC	CASKEQAVYGYTF	TRBV19	NA	TRBJ1-2	NA
TGTGCCAGCAGTCAGGACTGGAAGGAGACCCAGTACTTC	CASSQDWKETQYF	TRBV2	NA	TRBJ2-5	NA
TGTGCCAGCAGTGCTCATGGCGGGGCAACTAATGAAAAACTGTTTTTT	CASSAHGGATNEKLFF	TRBV2	NA	TRBJ1-4	NA
TGTGCCAGCAGCTCCCAGGGGGACCCCTACAATGAGCAGTTCTTC	CASSSQGDPYNEQFF	TRBV5-5	NA	TRBJ2-1	TRBD1
TGTGCCAGCAGTGAGAGGGCTAGACCTGAGAAACTGTTTTTT	CASSERARPEKLFF	TRBV2	NA	TRBJ1-4	NA
TGCGCCAGCAGCCAAGATAGCACTGCGGGTGGCGGCTACACCTTC	CASSQDSTAGGGYTF	TRBV4-1	NA	TRBJ1-2	NA
TGTGCCACCAGCAGAGAGTCTTTGGCCAATGAGCAGTTCTTC	CATSRESLANEQFF	TRBV15	NA	TRBJ2-1	NA
TGTGCCACCGGGAATAGACAGGGCAATCAGCCCCAGCATTTT	CATGNRQGNQPQHF	TRBV24-1	few	TRBJ1-5	NA
TGTGCCAGCAGCTTGGAGGCTCGGGGACCCCAGCATTTT	CASSLEARGPQHF	TRBV5-8	once	TRBJ1-5	NA
TGTGCCAGCAGCCTACGGAGGACAGGGAAGGGGAATGAGCAGTTCTTC	CASSLRRTGKGNEQFF	TRBV7-2	NA	TRBJ2-1	TRBD1
TGTGCCATCAGCGGACAGGGGAACTATGGCTACACCTTC	CAISGQGNYGYTF	TRBV10-3	NA	TRBJ1-2	TRBD1
TGTGCCTGGAGTAGGGGACAGGGAGGTCAGCCCCAGCATTTT	CAWSRGQGGQPQHF	TRBV30	few	TRBJ1-5	TRBD1
TGTGCCAGCAGCTGGGGACACAACACTGAAGCTTTCTTT	CASSWGHNTEAFF	TRBV7-6	NA	TRBJ1-1	NA
TGTGCCAGTACCGAGGGACAGGGTGGCAACTCTGAAGCTTTCTTT	CASTEGQGGNSEAFF	TRBV19	few	TRBJ1-1	TRBD1
TGTGCCAGCAGCCCTAAGGACAGGGGCGGCAACGAGCAGTACTTC	CASSPKDRGGNEQYF	TRBV9	NA	TRBJ2-7	TRBD1
TGTGCCGCCTGGGCCAGGGTTGGAAACACCATATATTTT	CAAWARVGNTIYF	TRBV30	once	TRBJ1-3	NA
TGTGCCAGCAGTGGGGGCAGGGGGATTGAGCAGTACTTC	CASSGGRGIEQYF	TRBV28	few	TRBJ2-7	TRBD1